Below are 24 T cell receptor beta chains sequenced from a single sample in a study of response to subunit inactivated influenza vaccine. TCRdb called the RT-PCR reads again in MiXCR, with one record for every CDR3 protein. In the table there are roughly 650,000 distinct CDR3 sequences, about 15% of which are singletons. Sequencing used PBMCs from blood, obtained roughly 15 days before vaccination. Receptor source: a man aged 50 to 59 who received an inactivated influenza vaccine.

For the CDR3, the DNA is TGTGCCAGTAGCCTCAGGGGACCGGGATCTAGCTCCTACAATGAGCAGTTCTTC. This translates into CASSLRGPGSSSYNEQFF. The genes are TRBV19 and TRBJ2-1; D is perhaps TRBD1 (6 bases). The CDR3 runs to 18 residues. V shed 6 bases and J shed 0 bases, with 21 bases lying between them. Germline CDR1 reads LNHDA; CDR2 reads SQIVND (reference sequence).

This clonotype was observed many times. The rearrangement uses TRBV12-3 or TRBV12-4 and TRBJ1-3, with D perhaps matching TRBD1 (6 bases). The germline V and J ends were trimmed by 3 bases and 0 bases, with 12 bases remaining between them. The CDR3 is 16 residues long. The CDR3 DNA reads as TGTGCCAGCAGTTTCGATGGGGGCGGCTCTGGAAACACCATATATTTT. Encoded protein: CASSFDGGGSGNTIYF.

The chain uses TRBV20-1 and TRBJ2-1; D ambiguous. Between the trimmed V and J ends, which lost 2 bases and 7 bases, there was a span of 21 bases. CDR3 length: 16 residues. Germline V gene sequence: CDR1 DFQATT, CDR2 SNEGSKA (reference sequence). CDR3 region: CSARQTWADDTNEQFF. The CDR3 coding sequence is TGCAGTGCTAGACAAACGTGGGCGGATGACACGAATGAGCAGTTCTTC.

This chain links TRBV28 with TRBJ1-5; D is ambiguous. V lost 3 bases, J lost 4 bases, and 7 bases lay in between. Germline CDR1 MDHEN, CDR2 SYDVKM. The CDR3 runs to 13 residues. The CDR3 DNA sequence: TGTGCCAGCAGTTTTCTCGGTAATCAGCCCCAGCATTTT. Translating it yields CASSFLGNQPQHF.

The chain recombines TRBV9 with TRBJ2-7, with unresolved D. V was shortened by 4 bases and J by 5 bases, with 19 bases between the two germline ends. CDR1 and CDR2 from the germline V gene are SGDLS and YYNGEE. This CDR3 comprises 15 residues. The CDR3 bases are TGTGCCAGCAGCCCTTGGAAGAACCCGGCCCACGAGCAGTACTTC. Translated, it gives CASSPWKNPAHEQYF.

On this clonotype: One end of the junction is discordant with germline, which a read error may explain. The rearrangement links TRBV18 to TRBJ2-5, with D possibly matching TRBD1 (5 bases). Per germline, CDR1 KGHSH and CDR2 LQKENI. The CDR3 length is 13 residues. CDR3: CACSPWGEETQYF. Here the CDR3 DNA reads TGTGCCTGCTCACCATGGGGCGAAGAGACCCAGTACTTC.

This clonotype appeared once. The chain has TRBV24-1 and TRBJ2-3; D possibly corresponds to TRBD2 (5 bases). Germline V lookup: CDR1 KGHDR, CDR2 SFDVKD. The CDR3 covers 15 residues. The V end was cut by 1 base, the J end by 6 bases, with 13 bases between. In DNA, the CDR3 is TGTGCCACCAGTGATTTCTCGACTACCGCGGATACGCAGTATTTT. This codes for CATSDFSTTADTQYF.

The CDR3 spells CASSLGRRDGDNEQFF. For the CDR3, the DNA is TGTGCCAGCAGCTTAGGCCGGCGGGACGGGGACAATGAGCAGTTCTTC. The gene calls are TRBV7-6 and TRBJ2-1, with a possible D match to TRBD2 (6 bases). CDR3 length equals 16 residues. Germline CDR1 SGHVS, CDR2 FNYEAQ. The V and J ends lost 1 base and 5 bases respectively, with 15 bases between them. Based on the CDR3 plus reference TRBV7-6 and TRBJ2-1, the full variable domain is GAGVSQSPRYKVTKRGQDVALRCDPISGHVSLYWYRQALGQGPEFLTYFNYEAQQDKSGLPNDRFSAERPEGSISTLTIQRTEQRDSAMYRCASSLGRRDGDNEQFFGPGTRLTVL.

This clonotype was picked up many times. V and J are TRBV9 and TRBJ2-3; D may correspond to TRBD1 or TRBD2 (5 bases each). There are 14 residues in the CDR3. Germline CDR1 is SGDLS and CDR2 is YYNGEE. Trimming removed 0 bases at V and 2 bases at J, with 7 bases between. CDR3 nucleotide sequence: TGTGCCAGCAGCGTAGGGGGGACCACAGATACGCAGTATTTT. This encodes CASSVGGTTDTQYF.

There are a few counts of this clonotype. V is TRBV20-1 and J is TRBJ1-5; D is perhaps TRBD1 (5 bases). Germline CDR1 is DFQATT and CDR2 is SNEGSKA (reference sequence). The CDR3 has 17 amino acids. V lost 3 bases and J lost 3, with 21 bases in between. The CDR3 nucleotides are TGCAGTGCTAGCTTGTGGGGCAGGACTATTATCAATCAGCCCCAGCATTTT. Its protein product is CSASLWGRTIINQPQHF.

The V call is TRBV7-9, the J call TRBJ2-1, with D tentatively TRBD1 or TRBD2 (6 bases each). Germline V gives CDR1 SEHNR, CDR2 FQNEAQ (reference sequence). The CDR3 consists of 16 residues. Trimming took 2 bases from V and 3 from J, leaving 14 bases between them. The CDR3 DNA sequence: TGTGCCAGCAGCTTACTCGGGGGCGGGGACTACAATGAGCAGTTCTTC. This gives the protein CASSLLGGGDYNEQFF.

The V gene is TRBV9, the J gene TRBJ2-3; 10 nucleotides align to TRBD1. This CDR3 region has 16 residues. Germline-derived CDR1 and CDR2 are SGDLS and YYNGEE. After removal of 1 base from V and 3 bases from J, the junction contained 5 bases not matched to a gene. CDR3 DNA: TGTGCCAGCAGCGTAAGGACAGGGGGTAGGACAGATACGCAGTATTTT. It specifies CASSVRTGGRTDTQYF.

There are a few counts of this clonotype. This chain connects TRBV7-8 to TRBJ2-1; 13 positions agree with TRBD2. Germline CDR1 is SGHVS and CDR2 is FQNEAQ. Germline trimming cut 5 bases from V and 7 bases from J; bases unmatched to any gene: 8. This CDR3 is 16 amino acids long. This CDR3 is CASSQRTSGSWNEQFF. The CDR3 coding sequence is TGTGCCAGCAGCCAGCGGACTAGCGGGAGTTGGAATGAGCAGTTCTTC.

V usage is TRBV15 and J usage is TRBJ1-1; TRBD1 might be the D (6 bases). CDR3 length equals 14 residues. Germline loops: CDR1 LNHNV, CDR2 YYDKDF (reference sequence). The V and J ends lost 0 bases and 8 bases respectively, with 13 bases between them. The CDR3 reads CATSRETRGAEAFF. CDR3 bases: TGTGCCACCAGCAGAGAGACGCGGGGGGCCGAAGCTTTCTTT. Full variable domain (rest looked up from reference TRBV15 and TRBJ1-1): DAMVIQNPRYQVTQFGKPVTLSCSQTLNHNVMYWYQQKSSQAPKLLFHYYDKDFNNEADTPDNFQSRRPNTSFCFLDIRSPGLGDTAMYLCATSRETRGAEAFFGQGTRLTVV.

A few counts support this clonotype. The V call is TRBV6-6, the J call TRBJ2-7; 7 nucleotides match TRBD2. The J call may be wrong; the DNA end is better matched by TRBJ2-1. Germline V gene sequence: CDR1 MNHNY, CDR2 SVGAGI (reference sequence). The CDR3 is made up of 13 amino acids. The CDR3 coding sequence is TGTGCCAGCAGCCTGGGGGGGGAGTACGAGCAGTTCTTC. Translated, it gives CASSLGGEYEQFF.

CDR3: CSATGAWNSPLHF. In nucleotides, the CDR3 is TGCAGTGCGACAGGGGCGTGGAATTCACCCCTCCACTTT. J is TRBJ1-6 and V is TRBV20-1, with 8 bases fitting TRBD1. This CDR3 has 13 amino acids. V lost 6 bases, J lost 7 bases, and 5 bases stayed unmatched. Germline loops: CDR1 DFQATT, CDR2 SNEGSKA (reference sequence).

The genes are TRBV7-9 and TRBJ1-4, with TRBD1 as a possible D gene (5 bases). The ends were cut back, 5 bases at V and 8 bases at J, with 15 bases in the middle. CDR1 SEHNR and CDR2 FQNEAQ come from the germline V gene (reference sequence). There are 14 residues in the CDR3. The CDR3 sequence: CASSGGTSLEKLFF. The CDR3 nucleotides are TGTGCCAGCAGCGGGGGAACCAGCCTCGAAAAACTGTTTTTT.

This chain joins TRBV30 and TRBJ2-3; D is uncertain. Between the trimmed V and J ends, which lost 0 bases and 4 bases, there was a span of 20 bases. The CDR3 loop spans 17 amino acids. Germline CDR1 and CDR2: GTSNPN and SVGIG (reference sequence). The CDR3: CAWSVKFGADGADTQYF. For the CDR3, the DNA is TGTGCCTGGAGTGTAAAGTTCGGCGCAGATGGTGCAGATACGCAGTATTTT.

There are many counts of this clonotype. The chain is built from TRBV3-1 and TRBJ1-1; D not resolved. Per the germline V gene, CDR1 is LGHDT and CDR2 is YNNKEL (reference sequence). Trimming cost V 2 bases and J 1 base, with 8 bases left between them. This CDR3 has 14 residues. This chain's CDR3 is CASSQIEGNTEAFF. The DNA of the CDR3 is TGTGCCAGCAGCCAAATTGAAGGGAACACTGAAGCTTTCTTT.

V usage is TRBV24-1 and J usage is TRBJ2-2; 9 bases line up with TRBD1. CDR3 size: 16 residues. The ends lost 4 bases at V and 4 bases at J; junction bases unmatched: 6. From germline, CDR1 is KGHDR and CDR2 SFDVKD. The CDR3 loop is CATSDPGQGGTGELFF. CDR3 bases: TGTGCCACCAGTGACCCGGGACAGGGAGGCACCGGGGAGCTGTTTTTT.

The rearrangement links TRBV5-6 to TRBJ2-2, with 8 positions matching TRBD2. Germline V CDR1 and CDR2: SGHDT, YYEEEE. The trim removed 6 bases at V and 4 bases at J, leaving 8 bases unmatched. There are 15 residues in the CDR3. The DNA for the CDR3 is TGTGCCAGCACCCCGGGGGGGGCTGGCACCGGGGAGCTGTTTTTT. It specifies CASTPGGAGTGELFF.

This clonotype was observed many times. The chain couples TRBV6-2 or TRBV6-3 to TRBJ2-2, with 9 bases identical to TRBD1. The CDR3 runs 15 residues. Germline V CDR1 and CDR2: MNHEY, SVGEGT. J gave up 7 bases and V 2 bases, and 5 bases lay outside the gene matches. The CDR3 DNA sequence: TGTGCCAGCAGTTACGGGACAGGGTTAGGCGGGGAGCTGTTTTTT. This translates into CASSYGTGLGGELFF.

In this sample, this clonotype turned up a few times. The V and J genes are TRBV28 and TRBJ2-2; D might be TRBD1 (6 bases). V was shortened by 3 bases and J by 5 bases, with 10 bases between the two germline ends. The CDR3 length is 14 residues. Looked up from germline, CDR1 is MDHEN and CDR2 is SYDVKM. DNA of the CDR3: TGTGCCAGCAGTTTCTTTAGGGGGACCGGGGAGCTGTTTTTT. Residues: CASSFFRGTGELFF. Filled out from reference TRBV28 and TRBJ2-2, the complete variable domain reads DVKVTQSSRYLVKRTGEKVFLECVQDMDHENMFWYRQDPGLGLRLIYFSYDVKMKEKGDIPEGYSVSREKKERFSLILESASTNQTSMYLCASSFFRGTGELFFGEGSRLTVL.

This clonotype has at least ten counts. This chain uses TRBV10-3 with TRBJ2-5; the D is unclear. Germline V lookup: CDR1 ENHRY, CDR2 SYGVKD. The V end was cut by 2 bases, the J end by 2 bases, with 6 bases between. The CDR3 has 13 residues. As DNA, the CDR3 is TGTGCCATCAGTGAGATGCCACAAGAGACCCAGTACTTC. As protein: CAISEMPQETQYF.